Below are 11 T cell receptor beta chains sequenced from a single sample in a study of T-cell reconstitution after alpha-beta-depleted transplantation in children. A TCRbeta library incorporating unique molecular identifiers was prepared. TCRdb re-called the PCR reads through MiXCR, storing one row per CDR3 protein. The profile covers about 610,000 distinct CDR3 sequences, with roughly a tenth appearing a single time and less than 5% taken by the ten largest. The starting material was PBMCs from the stem cell graft donor, obtained from the stem cell graft. The source of these receptors is a human donor who donated a stem cell graft to a child with acute myeloid leukemia.

This clonotype has at least ten counts. CDR3 in DNA: TGTGCCAGCAGGGGGGACGGCGCCTACGAGCAGTACTTC. It encodes CASRGDGAYEQYF. This chain connects TRBV2 to TRBJ2-7; D tentatively reads TRBD1 or TRBD2 (5 bases each). V was pared by 6 bases and J by 2 bases, with 11 bases between. The CDR3 totals 13 residues. CDR1 and CDR2 (germline): SNHLY, FYNNEI.

In its sample, this clonotype was seen a few times. V usage is TRBV20-1 and J usage is TRBJ1-1; no reliable D call. The CDR3 has 13 amino acids. The germline CDR1 and CDR2 sequences are DFQATT and SNEGSKA (reference sequence). The ends were cut back, 6 bases at V and 6 bases at J, with 17 bases in the middle. The CDR3 here is CSARTPGLAEAFF. CDR3 DNA: TGCAGTGCGCGGACCCCCGGGCTCGCTGAAGCTTTCTTT.

The chain carries TRBV4-2 and TRBJ1-4; unclear D gene. V was trimmed by 0 bases and J by 10 bases, leaving 9 bases between them. Germline CDR1 and CDR2: LGHNA and YNFKEQ. This CDR3 is built from 13 residues. CDR3 nucleotide sequence: TGTGCCAGCAGCCAAGATATGGCGGGAAAACTGTTTTTT. Translating it yields CASSQDMAGKLFF.

The V gene is TRBV29-1, the J gene TRBJ2-7, with D uncertain. The CDR3 is 12 amino acids. The germline gives CDR1 SQVTM, CDR2 ANQGSEA. Deletions cut 5 bases from V and 6 bases from J, with 14 bases between. CDR3 DNA: TGCAGCGTTAAGGCCGGTCAACGCGAGCAGTACTTC. Translated: CSVKAGQREQYF.

This clonotype was detected only a few times. The chain uses TRBV20-1 and TRBJ1-5; D gene ambiguous. CDR1 is DFQATT and CDR2 is SNEGSKA in the germline V gene (reference sequence). This CDR3 contains 14 residues. Deletions cut 2 bases from V and 2 bases from J, with 10 bases between. The CDR3 sequence is CSARRREGNQPQHF. CDR3 nucleotide sequence: TGCAGTGCTAGAAGGAGGGAGGGCAATCAGCCCCAGCATTTT.

This clonotype came up many times. The chain carries TRBV18 and TRBJ2-7, with 14 bases that match TRBD2. V lost 3 bases to trimming and J lost 3 bases; unmatched junction nucleotides: 4. This CDR3 has 16 amino acids. Germline values: CDR1 KGHSH, CDR2 LQKENI. CDR3 residues: CASSPGTSGSGYEQYF. The CDR3, as DNA: TGTGCCAGCTCACCCGGGACTAGCGGGAGTGGCTACGAGCAGTACTTC.

In this sample, this clonotype turned up a few times. J is TRBJ2-4 and V is TRBV27; 9 bases fit TRBD2. With 8 bases clipped from V and 3 bases from J, the junction kept 11 bases outside the gene matches. CDR3 length: 16 amino acids. Germline loops: CDR1 MNHEY, CDR2 SMNVEV (reference sequence). CDR3 sequence: CASWASGNVGKNIQYF. CDR3 DNA: TGTGCCAGCTGGGCTAGCGGGAATGTGGGCAAAAACATTCAGTACTTC.

In this sample, this clonotype turned up a few times. V usage is TRBV24-1 and J usage is TRBJ2-1; D gene uncertain. The CDR3 contains 14 residues. V was shortened by 5 bases and J by 0 bases, with 7 bases between the two germline ends. Germline CDR1 KGHDR, CDR2 SFDVKD. CDR3 nucleotide sequence: TGTGCCACCAGTGGGATTAGCTCCTACAATGAGCAGTTCTTC. Protein: CATSGISSYNEQFF.

The CDR3 coding sequence is TGTGCCAGCAGCCCGAGAACGGGAGCGGGCTCCTACAATGAGCAGTTCTTC. Translating gives CASSPRTGAGSYNEQFF. The chain carries TRBV7-9 and TRBJ2-1, with a tentative D call TRBD2 (6 bases). Germline-derived CDR1 and CDR2 are SEHNR and FQNEAQ (reference sequence). The CDR3 spans 17 residues. V was clipped by 5 bases and J by 0 bases, with 17 bases between them.

The chain couples TRBV20-1 to TRBJ2-7; 8 nucleotides align to TRBD2. This CDR3 is 13 amino acids long. The V gene's germline CDR1 is DFQATT and CDR2 SNEGSKA (reference sequence). J was trimmed by 2 bases and V by 6 bases; bases with no gene match: 6. The CDR3 DNA is TGCAGTGCCCTGGGACTAGGGCCCTACGAGCAGTACTTC. It specifies CSALGLGPYEQYF.

This clonotype was observed once. This may come from a read error, since a much larger clone is one base off. J is TRBJ2-1 and V is TRBV12-3 or TRBV12-4; 9 nucleotides match TRBD1. The CDR3 consists of 13 residues. Trimming at V came to 5 bases and at J to 13 bases, leaving 9 bases not matched to a gene. The CDR3 loop is CASSVWTGVNQFF. CDR3 bases: TGTGCCAGCAGTGTCTGGACAGGGGTTAACCAGTTCTTC.